This T cell receptor beta chain was retrieved from a study of T cell changes during pregnancy in multiple sclerosis. Clones were sequenced by immunoSEQ multiplex PCR, and TCRdb holds only the in-frame ones, with some missing. This sample has tens of thousands of clones, with 90% found just once. The CDR3 runs to 17 residues. Trimming took 0 bases from V and 3 from J, leaving 17 bases between them. Germline V lookup: CDR1 SGHDN, CDR2 FVKESK. Material: CD8+ T cells from peripheral blood mononuclear cells, obtained before pregnancy. V is TRBV14 and J is TRBJ1-1; the D is unclear. This TCR was recovered from a female donor with multiple sclerosis, enrolled in a pregnancy study. CDR3 sequence reads: CASSQEGAGFGDTEAFF. The CDR3 region has the DNA TGTGCCAGCAGCCAAGAGGGAGCGGGATTTGGGGACACTGAAGCTTTCTTT. The variable domain in full, completed from reference TRBV14 and TRBJ1-1, reads EAGVTQFPSHSVIEKGQTVTLRCDPISGHDNLYWYRRVMGKEIKFLLHFVKESKQDESGMPNNRFLAERTGGTYSTLKVQPAELEDSGVYFCASSQEGAGFGDTEAFFGQGTRLTVV.